The 13 T cell receptor beta chains below were found in one sample sequenced in a study of blood T cell repertoires in COVID-19. The assay was immunoSEQ multiplex PCR, and TCRdb's table has in-frame clones only and misses some. Altogether some 250,000 clones are present, 85% to 90% being singletons, with the ten largest covering roughly 16%. The sample comprised PBMCs or T cells enriched from blood (not recorded which). These receptors all stem from a young man who had recovered from COVID-19.

The genes are TRBV30 and TRBJ2-3; the D gene is possibly TRBD1 (7 bases). The CDR3 length is 12 residues. Germline assignment: CDR1 GTSNPN and CDR2 SVGIG (reference sequence). V lost 8 bases to trimming and J lost 3 bases, with 12 bases between them. The CDR3 DNA follows: TGTGCCACGGCAGGGGGGACAGATACGCAGTATTTT. The encoded protein is CATAGGTDTQYF. The whole variable domain, remainder taken from reference TRBV30 and TRBJ2-3, is SQTIHQWPATLVQPVGSPLSLECTVEGTSNPNLYWYRQAAGRGLQLLFYSVGIGQISSEVPQNLSASRPQDRQFILSSKKLLLSDSGFYLCATAGGTDTQYFGPGTRLTVL.

This clone was counted a single time. The chain combines TRBV2 with TRBJ2-5; D may be TRBD2 (6 bases). Germline lookup yields CDR1 SNHLY and CDR2 FYNNEI. This CDR3 region has 14 residues. The V end lost 3 bases, the J end lost 4 bases, and 12 bases lay between the germline ends. The CDR3 loop is CASSDLGGRETQYF. The CDR3 bases are TGTGCCAGCAGTGATTTGGGGGGAAGAGAGACCCAGTACTTC. Supplemented by reference TRBV2 and TRBJ2-5, the full variable domain reads EPEVTQTPSHQVTQMGQEVILRCVPISNHLYFYWYRQILGQKVEFLVSFYNNEISEKSEIFDDQFSVERPDGSNFTLKIRSTKLEDSAMYFCASSDLGGRETQYFGPGTRLLVL.

The V gene is TRBV11-1, the J gene TRBJ1-1; D is undetermined. This CDR3 has 13 amino acids. The V end was cut by 2 bases, the J end by 4 bases, with 8 bases between. CDR1 and CDR2 (germline): SGHAT, FQDESV (reference sequence). This chain's CDR3 is CASSLRGSTEAFF. CDR3 bases: TGTGCCAGCAGCTTACGAGGGTCCACTGAAGCTTTCTTT.

The CDR3 here is CASSFRDSLYSNQPQHF. The CDR3 DNA is TGTGCCAGTAGTTTCCGGGACAGCTTGTATAGCAATCAGCCCCAGCATTTT. The rearrangement joins TRBV19 to TRBJ1-5; TRBD1 matches 7 bases. The CDR3 length is 17 residues. V lost 5 bases and J lost 0; bases outside the gene matches: 10. Germline V gene lookup returns CDR1 LNHDA and CDR2 SQIVND (reference sequence).

The rearrangement links TRBV19 to TRBJ1-1; TRBD1 matches at 7 bases. With 7 bases clipped from V and 4 bases from J, the junction kept 9 bases outside the gene matches. This CDR3 region has 14 residues. Germline-derived CDR1 and CDR2 are LNHDA and SQIVND (reference sequence). The CDR3 nucleotides are TGTGCCAGTACCCCTACAGGGGCGGGCACTGAAGCTTTCTTT. Its protein is CASTPTGAGTEAFF.

The genes are TRBV30 and TRBJ2-7, with D possibly being TRBD2 (6 bases). CDR3 length equals 11 residues. Between the trimmed V and J ends, which lost 6 bases and 6 bases, there was a span of 12 bases. The germline V gene has CDR1 GTSNPN and CDR2 SVGIG (reference sequence). CDR3 sequence: CACLLATEQYF. DNA of the CDR3: TGTGCCTGTCTACTAGCTACCGAGCAGTACTTC.

In DNA form, the CDR3 reads TGTGCCAGTAGTACCGTTTCCAATTCACCCCTCCACTTT. Amino acid sequence: CASSTVSNSPLHF. The chain couples TRBV19 to TRBJ1-6; unclear D gene. The CDR3 extends over 13 amino acids. V gave up 4 bases and J gave up 7 bases, with 8 bases separating them. Germline assignment: CDR1 LNHDA and CDR2 SQIVND (reference sequence). The entire variable domain, with the rest obtained from reference TRBV19 and TRBJ1-6, is as follows: DGGITQSPKYLFRKEGQNVTLSCEQNLNHDAMYWYRQDPGQGLRLIYYSQIVNDFQKGDIAEGYSVSREKKESFPLTVTSAQKNPTAFYLCASSTVSNSPLHFGNGTRLTVT.

The rearrangement uses TRBV11-2 and TRBJ1-3; 7 bases fit TRBD1. This CDR3 comprises 15 residues. Germline CDR1 and CDR2: SGHAT and FQNNGV. After removal of 4 bases from V and 4 bases from J, the junction contained 7 bases not matched to a gene. The CDR3 spells CASSSQGQSGNTIYF. DNA for the CDR3: TGTGCCAGCAGCTCACAGGGACAGTCAGGAAACACCATATATTTT. Drawing the rest from reference TRBV11-2 and TRBJ1-3, the complete variable domain is EAGVAQSPRYKIIEKRQSVAFWCNPISGHATLYWYQQILGQGPKLLIQFQNNGVVDDSQLPKDRFSAERLKGVDSTLKIQPAKLEDSAVYLCASSSQGQSGNTIYFGEGSWLTVV.

The chain couples TRBV5-6 to TRBJ1-5; 7 nucleotides agree with TRBD1. Unmatched junction bases numbered 11, after V lost 4 bases and J lost 7 bases. Germline loops: CDR1 SGHDT, CDR2 YYEEEE. This CDR3 comprises 15 residues. The CDR3 coding sequence is TGTGCCAGCAGCGCTGGGACAGCGCTTTTCCAGCCCCAGCATTTT. Encoded protein: CASSAGTALFQPQHF. Combining the CDR3 with reference TRBV5-6 and TRBJ1-5 gives the whole variable domain DAGVTQSPTHLIKTRGQQVTLRCSPKSGHDTVSWYQQALGQGPQFIFQYYEEEERQRGNFPDRFSGHQFPNYSSELNVNALLLGDSALYLCASSAGTALFQPQHFGDGTRLSIL.

The chain is built from TRBV7-8 and TRBJ1-1; 10 nucleotides line up with TRBD1. Germline CDR1 is SGHVS and CDR2 is FQNEAQ. The CDR3 extends over 16 amino acids. Germline trimming cut 4 bases from V and 6 bases from J; bases unmatched to any gene: 11. CDR3 sequence: CASSSGTGVFYAEAFF. In nucleotides, the CDR3 is TGTGCCAGCAGCTCCGGGACAGGGGTTTTTTATGCTGAAGCTTTCTTT.

This sequence joins TRBV18 and TRBJ1-2; D is undetermined. Between the trimmed V and J ends, which lost 6 bases and 4 bases, there was a span of 15 bases. Germline lookup yields CDR1 KGHSH and CDR2 LQKENI. The CDR3 totals 14 residues. This chain's CDR3 is CASSPTEGSYGYTF. DNA for the CDR3: TGTGCCAGCTCGCCAACCGAGGGCAGCTATGGCTACACCTTC. Using reference TRBV18 and TRBJ1-2 for the parts outside the CDR3, the full variable domain is NAGVMQNPRHLVRRRGQEARLRCSPMKGHSHVYWYRQLPEEGLKFMVYLQKENIIDESGMPKERFSAEFPKEGPSILRIQQVVRGDSAAYFCASSPTEGSYGYTFGSGTRLTVV.

The J gene is TRBJ2-5, the V gene TRBV5-1; possibly TRBD2 for D (6 bases). CDR1 is SGHRS and CDR2 is YFSETQ in the germline V gene. V dropped 0 bases and J dropped 3 bases, with 15 bases sitting between them. This CDR3 spans 16 amino acids. The CDR3 here is CASSLDGGRPEETQYF. Here the CDR3 DNA reads TGCGCCAGCAGCTTGGATGGGGGGAGGCCGGAAGAGACCCAGTACTTC.

The chain uses TRBV6-5 and TRBJ1-1; tentatively, D is TRBD1 (6 bases). The CDR3 is made up of 14 amino acids. V was cut by 5 bases and J by 5 bases, with 15 bases left in between. Per germline, CDR1 MNHEY and CDR2 SVGAGI. In DNA, the CDR3 is TGTGCCAGCAGTCCCACAGGGATAGGAACTGAAGCTTTCTTT. Translation gives CASSPTGIGTEAFF.